The 29 T cell receptor beta chains listed next were all sequenced from one sample in a study of CD8 T cells in Susac syndrome. RNA, at roughly 0.45 to 1 ug, was reverse transcribed with random hexamers. Using its own MiXCR run on the immunoSEQ multiplex PCR reads, TCRdb lists one record per CDR3 protein. The sample includes almost 450,000 distinct CDR3 sequences, around 85% seen only once; the top ten take roughly 0.1%. The material sequenced was CD8+ T cells from PBMCs. These receptors were obtained from a human donor with multiple sclerosis.

V is TRBV20-1 and J is TRBJ2-6, with 8 bases fitting TRBD1. This CDR3 region has 17 residues. The ends lost 6 bases at V and 0 bases at J; junction bases unmatched: 10. Germline V gene data show CDR1 as DFQATT and CDR2 as SNEGSKA (reference sequence). The CDR3 region is CSAVPGQASSGANVLTF. The CDR3 nucleotides are TGCAGTGCCGTTCCGGGACAGGCGAGCTCTGGGGCCAACGTCCTGACTTTC.

The rearrangement uses TRBV28 and TRBJ2-7, with a tentative D call TRBD1 (7 bases). The CDR3 extends over 17 amino acids. V was shortened by 5 bases and J by 1 base, with 21 bases between the two germline ends. From germline, CDR1 is MDHEN and CDR2 SYDVKM. In DNA, the CDR3 is TGTGCCAGCAGTCTATTGTCGGCAGGGGGGAGTTCCTACGAGCAGTACTTC. Its protein product is CASSLLSAGGSSYEQYF.

The chain joins TRBV5-5 to TRBJ2-7; 8 bases match TRBD1. The germline gives CDR1 SGHKS, CDR2 YYEKEE (reference sequence). Trimming at V came to 4 bases and at J to 7 bases, leaving 7 bases not matched to a gene. This CDR3 is built from 13 residues. DNA for the CDR3: TGTGCCAGCAGCCCCGGACAGGGACGGGAGCAGTACTTC. This encodes CASSPGQGREQYF. Full variable domain (remainder filled in from reference TRBV5-5 and TRBJ2-7): DAGVTQSPTHLIKTRGQQVTLRCSPISGHKSVSWYQQVLGQGPQFIFQYYEKEERGRGNFPDRFSARQFPNYSSELNVNALLLGDSALYLCASSPGQGREQYFGPGTRLTVT.

The chain employs TRBV27 and TRBJ2-1; D remains ambiguous. Germline V CDR1 and CDR2: MNHEY, SMNVEV (reference sequence). V lost 3 bases to trimming and J lost 3 bases, with 9 bases between them. The CDR3 loop spans 14 amino acids. CDR3 DNA: TGTGCCAGCAGTTTTGGCGGAGACTACAATGAGCAGTTCTTC. It specifies CASSFGGDYNEQFF.

The chain couples TRBV6-5 to TRBJ2-3; D is perhaps TRBD2 (7 bases). Trimming left V 6 bases short and J 2 bases short, with 15 bases between. Germline V gene data show CDR1 as MNHEY and CDR2 as SVGAGI. This CDR3 has 15 residues. The DNA for the CDR3 is TGTGCCAGCAGGCACCGGGGGGCCATCACAGATACGCAGTATTTT. This encodes CASRHRGAITDTQYF.

V gene TRBV5-1 combines with J gene TRBJ1-1, with D possibly being TRBD1 (5 bases). Trimming pared 3 bases from V and 7 bases from J, leaving 13 bases between. From germline, CDR1 is SGHRS and CDR2 YFSETQ. The CDR3 sequence is 13 residues long. CDR3 in amino acids: CASSYDSTVEAFF. The DNA for the CDR3 is TGCGCCAGCAGCTACGACAGTACCGTTGAAGCTTTCTTT.

This clonotype was observed a single time. One end of the junction does not line up with germline, which may come from a read error. The chain is built from TRBV27 and TRBJ1-1; D remains unclear. The CDR3 runs to 14 residues. Germline CDR1 MNHEY, CDR2 SMNVEV (reference sequence). The CDR3 sequence is CANSLIAGRTEAFF. The DNA of the CDR3 is TGTGCCAACAGTTTAATTGCCGGGCGCACTGAAGCTTTCTTT.

This rearrangement joins TRBV18 to TRBJ2-7; TRBD1 matches 8 bases. J gave up 0 bases and V 0 bases, and 4 bases lay outside the gene matches. CDR1 and CDR2 (germline): KGHSH, LQKENI. The CDR3 totals 16 residues. CDR3 in amino acids: CASSPPSGQGSYEQYF. Here the CDR3 DNA reads TGTGCCAGCTCACCACCGAGCGGACAGGGCTCCTACGAGCAGTACTTC.

The chain joins TRBV5-4 to TRBJ2-7; a weak D match, TRBD2 (7 bases). The CDR3 contains 15 residues. Germline CDR1 is SGHNT and CDR2 is YYREEE (reference sequence). With 0 bases removed from V and 7 bases from J, the gap between germline ends came to 17 bases. CDR3 sequence reads: CASSLGPGGLMEQYF. The CDR3 DNA reads as TGTGCCAGCAGCTTGGGTCCGGGGGGCCTTATGGAGCAGTACTTC.

The sample holds one count of this clonotype. The chain has TRBV12-3 or TRBV12-4 and TRBJ2-6; 9 nucleotides align to TRBD1. The CDR3 is 19 amino acids. V dropped 4 bases and J dropped 1; count of bases not matched to a gene: 11. For the CDR3, the DNA is TGTGCCAGCAGTTCGGGACGGACAGGGGCTTCTTCTGGGGCCAACGTCCTGACTTTC. It encodes CASSSGRTGASSGANVLTF.

This chain connects TRBV11-2 to TRBJ2-5; tentatively, D is TRBD2 (7 bases). V was cut by 1 base and J by 2 bases, with 11 bases left in between. Germline values: CDR1 SGHAT, CDR2 FQNNGV. This CDR3 has 15 residues. CDR3 nucleotides: TGTGCCAGCAGCTTAGTGGGGGGGCAGCAAGAGACCCAGTACTTC. It yields the protein CASSLVGGQQETQYF.

This chain links TRBV27 with TRBJ1-2; 7 bases agree with TRBD1. V shed 4 bases and J 4 bases; nucleotides not matched to a gene: 6. CDR3 size: 14 residues. CDR1 and CDR2 from the germline V gene are MNHEY and SMNVEV (reference sequence). The CDR3 DNA follows: TGTGCCAGCAGTTCCCCGGGACAGTCCTATGGCTACACCTTC. This encodes CASSSPGQSYGYTF.

The chain carries TRBV20-1 and TRBJ1-1, with 8 bases identical to TRBD1. The V gene end was trimmed by 5 bases and the J gene end by 4 bases; junction bases not matched to a gene: 15. Looked up from germline, CDR1 is DFQATT and CDR2 is SNEGSKA (reference sequence). The CDR3 loop spans 16 amino acids. As DNA, the CDR3 is TGCAGTGCTCTTGGACAGGGTATAGAGTTTGGCACTGAAGCTTTCTTT. Residues: CSALGQGIEFGTEAFF.

This clonotype showed up just once. This chain uses TRBV5-4 with TRBJ1-4; D uncertain. The germline V gene has CDR1 SGHNT and CDR2 YYREEE (reference sequence). The V end lost 0 bases, the J end lost 8 bases, and 11 bases lay between the germline ends. The CDR3 is 14 amino acids. The DNA for the CDR3 is TGTGCCAGCAGCTTGGGGCCCCTAGCCGAAAAACTGTTTTTT. Translating it yields CASSLGPLAEKLFF.

This rearrangement joins TRBV5-4 to TRBJ2-3, with D perhaps matching TRBD1 or TRBD2 (6 bases each). Trimming removed 2 bases at V and 3 bases at J, with 13 bases between. The CDR3 has 15 amino acids. CDR1 is SGHNT and CDR2 is YYREEE in the germline V gene (reference sequence). The CDR3 coding sequence is TGTGCCAGCAGCTTTCGTGGGGGGCGGACAGATACGCAGTATTTT. Translated: CASSFRGGRTDTQYF. The entire variable domain, with the rest obtained from reference TRBV5-4 and TRBJ2-3, is as follows: ETGVTQSPTHLIKTRGQQVTLRCSSQSGHNTVSWYQQALGQGPQFIFQYYREEENGRGNFPPRFSGLQFPNYSSELNVNALELDDSALYLCASSFRGGRTDTQYFGPGTRLTVL.

This chain joins TRBV24-1 and TRBJ1-5, with 9 nucleotides matching TRBD1. The CDR3 is made up of 14 amino acids. The J segment lost 0 bases and the V segment lost 9 bases, leaving 2 bases of the junction unmatched. Germline V gene data show CDR1 as KGHDR and CDR2 as SFDVKD. The DNA of the CDR3 is TGTGCCACCTGGACAGGGGATAGCAATCAGCCCCAGCATTTT. Amino acids: CATWTGDSNQPQHF.

The chain joins TRBV5-6 to TRBJ2-5; 7 nucleotides match TRBD1. The junction had 6 bases not matched to a gene; V was cut back by 0 bases and J by 7 bases. The CDR3 is 14 amino acids. CDR1 SGHDT and CDR2 YYEEEE come from the germline V gene. The CDR3 here is CASSLAGGWGTQYF. The CDR3, as DNA: TGTGCCAGCAGCTTGGCAGGGGGATGGGGGACCCAGTACTTC.

The chain uses TRBV9 and TRBJ2-1, with 13 bases matching TRBD2. The length of the CDR3 is 18 residues. J was trimmed by 3 bases and V by 3 bases; bases with no gene match: 9. CDR1 is SGDLS, CDR2 YYNGEE, per germline. The CDR3 DNA reads TGTGCCAGCAGCGCCGATTGGACTAGCGGGGGAAACTACAATGAGCAGTTCTTC. Translating gives CASSADWTSGGNYNEQFF.

This clonotype has just one count. J is TRBJ2-7 and V is TRBV27; 7 nucleotides match TRBD1. CDR3 length: 14 amino acids. CDR1 and CDR2 (germline): MNHEY, SMNVEV (reference sequence). The V gene end was trimmed by 4 bases and the J gene end by 6 bases; junction bases not matched to a gene: 9. As DNA, the CDR3 is TGTGCCAGCAGTTCTCTTCCGGCAGGGGGCGAGCAGTACTTC. Protein: CASSSLPAGGEQYF.

V and J are TRBV2 and TRBJ1-4, with D perhaps matching TRBD1 (5 bases). This CDR3 is built from 13 residues. Trimming shortened V by 6 bases and J by 9 bases, and 14 bases separated the two germline ends. CDR1 and CDR2 (germline): SNHLY, FYNNEI. The DNA for the CDR3 is TGTGCCAGCAGCCTTTTACAGGAGAAAAAACTGTTTTTT. Translated, it gives CASSLLQEKKLFF.

The genes are TRBV2 and TRBJ2-7; 8 positions match TRBD1. This CDR3 has 14 residues. The V and J ends lost 4 bases and 0 bases, in that order; junction bases with no gene match: 2. Germline lookup yields CDR1 SNHLY and CDR2 FYNNEI. The CDR3 loop is CASSGTGPSYEQYF. In DNA form, the CDR3 reads TGTGCCAGCAGTGGGACAGGGCCCTCCTACGAGCAGTACTTC.

The V call is TRBV7-8, the J call TRBJ1-1, with 8 bases fitting TRBD1. The V gene end was trimmed by 5 bases and the J gene end by 2 bases; junction bases not matched to a gene: 10. Germline loops: CDR1 SGHVS, CDR2 FQNEAQ. The CDR3 is made up of 16 amino acids. CDR3 DNA sequence: TGTGCCAGCAGCAACCCCCGGGGACAGGTAAACACTGAAGCTTTCTTT. Translation gives CASSNPRGQVNTEAFF.

The rearrangement joins TRBV27 to TRBJ2-1; 13 nucleotides match TRBD2. The ends lost 2 bases at V and 8 bases at J; junction bases unmatched: 3. This CDR3 region has 15 residues. Germline values: CDR1 MNHEY, CDR2 SMNVEV (reference sequence). The CDR3 loop is CASSLRTSGSYEQFF. The CDR3 coding sequence is TGTGCCAGCAGTTTAAGGACTAGCGGGAGCTATGAGCAGTTCTTC.

This sequence joins TRBV6-1 and TRBJ2-1; no reliable D call. CDR3 length equals 19 residues. Germline loops: CDR1 MNHNS, CDR2 SASEGT. Trimming left V 7 bases short and J 3 bases short, with 28 bases between. CDR3 DNA: TGTGCCAGCACTACCGGAAGGCTCCCAGTCACCCTCTTCTACAATGAGCAGTTCTTC. Its translation: CASTTGRLPVTLFYNEQFF.

The J gene is TRBJ2-3, the V gene TRBV12-5; D is undetermined. Trimming left V 0 bases short and J 5 bases short, with 3 bases between. Germline CDR1 reads LGHNT; CDR2 reads FRNRAP. The CDR3 extends over 12 amino acids. DNA of the CDR3: TGTGCTAGTGGTTTGGTGGGAGATACGCAGTATTTT. Translated, it gives CASGLVGDTQYF.

J is TRBJ2-7 and V is TRBV6-6, with a tentative D call TRBD1 (6 bases). Germline assignment: CDR1 MNHNY and CDR2 SVGAGI (reference sequence). Trimming pared 2 bases from V and 12 bases from J, leaving 17 bases between. CDR3 length equals 13 residues. The CDR3 region is CASSYGSGDRTYF. CDR3 sequence (DNA): TGTGCCAGCAGTTACGGGTCTGGAGACAGGACGTACTTC.

A single count supports this clonotype. The rearrangement uses TRBV3-1 and TRBJ2-3, with TRBD2 matching over 13 bases. CDR1 is LGHDT, CDR2 YNNKEL, per germline (reference sequence). The CDR3 length is 17 residues. The ends lost 6 bases at V and 2 bases at J; junction bases unmatched: 8. In nucleotides, the CDR3 is TGTGCCAGCAGTCGAGGACTAGCGGGGGCCCTCACAGATACGCAGTATTTT. This encodes CASSRGLAGALTDTQYF.

J is TRBJ2-1 and V is TRBV12-3 or TRBV12-4; 10 bases are a match to TRBD2. The V gene end was trimmed by 2 bases and the J gene end by 8 bases; junction bases not matched to a gene: 9. The CDR3 has 16 amino acids. CDR3 nucleotides: TGTGCCAGCAGTTTACCCACTAGCGGGATCTCGTATGAGCAGTTCTTC. Translating gives CASSLPTSGISYEQFF.

The rearrangement uses TRBV3-1 and TRBJ1-2; 7 positions agree with TRBD1. Unmatched junction bases numbered 14, after V lost 5 bases and J lost 8 bases. There are 15 residues in the CDR3. CDR1 and CDR2 from the germline V gene are LGHDT and YNNKEL (reference sequence). The CDR3 nucleotides read TGTGCCAGCAGCGAGGACAGGTCAGCATCGCGGGGCTACACCTTC. Protein sequence: CASSEDRSASRGYTF. The complete variable domain, with remaining parts taken from reference TRBV3-1 and TRBJ1-2, reads DTAVSQTPKYLVTQMGNDKSIKCEQNLGHDTMYWYKQDSKKFLKIMFSYNNKELIINETVPNRFSPKSPDKAHLNLHINSLELGDSAVYFCASSEDRSASRGYTFGSGTRLTVV.